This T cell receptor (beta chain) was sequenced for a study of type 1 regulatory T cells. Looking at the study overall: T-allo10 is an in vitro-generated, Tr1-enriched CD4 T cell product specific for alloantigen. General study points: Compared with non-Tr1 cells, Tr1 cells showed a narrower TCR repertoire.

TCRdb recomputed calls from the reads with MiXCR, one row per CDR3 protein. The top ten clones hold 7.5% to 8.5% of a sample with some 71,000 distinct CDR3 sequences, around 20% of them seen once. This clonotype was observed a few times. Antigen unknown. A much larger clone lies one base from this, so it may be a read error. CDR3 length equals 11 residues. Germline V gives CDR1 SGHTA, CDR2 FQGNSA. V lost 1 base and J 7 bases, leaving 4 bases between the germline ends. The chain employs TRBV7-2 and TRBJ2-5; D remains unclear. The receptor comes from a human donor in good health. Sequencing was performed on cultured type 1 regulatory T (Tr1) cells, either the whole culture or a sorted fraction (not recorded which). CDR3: CASSLEGTQYF. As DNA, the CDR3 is TGTGCCAGCAGCTTAGAAGGGACCCAGTACTTC.